Sequencing of this TCR beta chain was carried out in a study of sequential checkpoint blockade in melanoma (dated 2019 in TCRdb). In terms of the full investigation: In a 1:1 randomization, patients received either first-line nivolumab then ipilimumab (arm A) or ipilimumab then nivolumab (arm B). Both trial sequences were followed by maintenance nivolumab. Study-level results and caveats: Larger, independent patient cohorts are needed to validate the response-prediction model that combines TCR metrics and mutation burden.

What the treatment or condition label conveys for this sample: randomized to nivolumab then ipilimumab (arm A) or the reverse (arm B). Prior DNA-damaging chemotherapy had not been received by any trial patient. Thawed PBMCs were sorted on a FACS Aria II flow cytometer to isolate live CD3+CD8+ cells negative for CD19 and CD56. Samples were obtained from patients with melanoma enrolled in CheckMate 064, a randomized, open-label phase II trial of sequential checkpoint blockade. Peripheral blood mononuclear cells were collected by leukapheresis, purified using Ficoll-Paque, and frozen in human serum containing roughly 10% DMSO. Immediately after sorting, the purity of the sorted blood CD3+CD8+ cells was confirmed to be >98%, and DNA was then extracted. TCRbeta CDR3 regions were immunosequenced from genomic DNA with the immunoSEQ Assay. Before high-throughput sequencing, genomic DNA was amplified using bias-controlled multiplex PCR. Under the source paper's analysis protocol: To quantify the absolute abundance of each unique TCRbeta CDR3 region, the sequences were collapsed and filtered. Clonality, defined as 1 minus Pielou's evenness, was calculated using only productive rearrangements. A previously published method was used to identify clones whose frequencies were significantly greater in on-treatment samples than in baseline samples. TCRdb obtained this table from immuneACCESS and retained in-frame rearrangements with V and J assigned. These tables miss some clones; where compared with another copy, unresolved V genes account for less than half of the shortfall, and the remainder is unexplained. V and J calls and clone size follow that table, whereas D and trimming were derived from the DNA. Present in this sample are about 35,000 clones, approximately 84% of which were seen just once. The ten largest clones add up to 4.5% to 7% of the sample.

The germline V gene specifies SQVTM as CDR1 and ANQGSEA as CDR2. The CDR3, cysteine through phenylalanine, is 13 amino acids long. Of the read, only the CDR3 DNA is kept; its 39 bases are in frame from base 1. V is reduced by 5 bases and J by 0 bases, leaving a spacing of 11 bases between them. As for this clone: Its antigen remains undetermined. No base qualities exist here, and no much larger clone lies one base off it.

The TCR sequence derives from a human donor with melanoma. The source was CD8+ T cells sorted from blood (inferred from file names), collected from a patient given nivolumab and ipilimumab in sequence. The chain is assembled from TRBV29-1 and TRBJ2-7; TRBD1 could be the D gene, as 5 bases match. The CDR3 corresponds to CSVTSDSSYEQYF. The sequenced DNA: TGCAGCGTTACGTCAGACAGCTCCTACGAGCAGTACTTC.